Each of the 29 T cell receptor beta chains below was sequenced from the same sample in a study of cytomegalovirus exposure and HLA in healthy donors (dated by TCRdb to about 2017). The receptor library was made with the immunoSEQ multiplex PCR assay. The multiplex PCR relied on a mix of 60 forward primers for TCR Vbeta segments and 13 reverse primers for TCR Jbeta segments. TCRdb limited this immuneACCESS table to in-frame rearrangements with V and J called. A share of clones is missing; checked studies link under half to unresolved V genes, and the rest is unexplained. This sample gives about 160,000 clones in total; 71% of them show up just once. The ten largest clonotypes hold 2.5% to 3% of the sample. Sequencing was carried out using PBMCs. Every receptor here comes from a woman in her twenties or thirties in good health and CMV-seronegative.

V and J are TRBV6-1 and TRBJ2-5, with 10 positions matching TRBD1. J lost 4 bases, V lost 2 bases, and 7 bases had no gene match. The germline V gene encodes CDR1 MNHNS and CDR2 SASEGT. The CDR3 covers 16 residues. CDR3 residues: CASSEMSGTGVETQYF. The DNA of the CDR3 is TGTGCCAGCAGTGAAATGAGCGGGACAGGGGTAGAGACCCAGTACTTC.

The gene calls are TRBV6-4 and TRBJ1-6, with 9 positions matching TRBD1. The CDR3 is 15 residues long. The germline V gene has CDR1 MRHNA and CDR2 SNTAGT. J was trimmed by 7 bases and V by 6 bases; bases with no gene match: 7. The CDR3 loop reads CASSPRDRENSPLHF. The DNA for the CDR3 is TGTGCCAGCAGCCCGAGGGACAGGGAGAATTCACCCCTCCACTTT.

This clone was seen a few times. This chain connects TRBV6-1 to TRBJ2-1; TRBD1 matches at 12 bases. CDR3 length: 15 amino acids. CDR1 MNHNS and CDR2 SASEGT come from the germline V gene. J gave up 8 bases and V 3 bases, and 5 bases lay outside the gene matches. Here the CDR3 DNA reads TGTGCCAGCAGTGAGGGACAGGGGGCGCCGTATGAGCAGTTCTTC. Its translation is CASSEGQGAPYEQFF.

This rearrangement joins TRBV11-2 to TRBJ2-7; D remains unclear. V lost 2 bases and J 4 bases, leaving 12 bases between the germline ends. The CDR3 totals 14 residues. The V gene's germline CDR1 is SGHAT and CDR2 FQNNGV. The CDR3 protein is CASSLYATSYEQYF. In nucleotides, the CDR3 is TGTGCCAGCAGCTTATATGCCACTTCTTACGAGCAGTACTTC.

The V gene is TRBV7-9, the J gene TRBJ2-5; a possible D gene is TRBD2 (5 bases). The DNA end is a closer match to TRBJ2-7, so the J assignment may be wrong. Per the germline V gene, CDR1 is SEHNR and CDR2 is FQNEAQ (reference sequence). The CDR3 runs 14 residues. The CDR3 region has the DNA TGTGCCAGCAGCCGGACCGGGGAAATCTACGAGCAGTACTTC. Translated, it gives CASSRTGEIYEQYF.

This chain links TRBV2 with TRBJ2-3; TRBD2 matches 14 bases. Germline CDR1 reads SNHLY; CDR2 reads FYNNEI. The J segment lost 8 bases and the V segment lost 1 base, leaving 2 bases of the junction unmatched. The CDR3 extends over 15 amino acids. The CDR3 nucleotides read TGTGCCAGCAGTGAAGAGGGACTAGCGGGGGCTACGCAGTATTTT. It specifies CASSEEGLAGATQYF.

The table lists this clone with a few counts. The DNA of the CDR3 is TGTGCCAGCAGCCCCCTTGGGTTCCTAGCATCCTACGAGCAGTACTTC. Its translation is CASSPLGFLASYEQYF. This sequence joins TRBV4-2 and TRBJ2-7, with a weak D call TRBD2 (5 bases). This CDR3 has 16 amino acids. Trimming took 4 bases from V and 1 from J, leaving 17 bases between them. CDR1 is LGHNA, CDR2 YNFKEQ, per germline.

This rearrangement joins TRBV4-3 to TRBJ1-5; tentatively, D is TRBD1 (5 bases). V was pared by 4 bases and J by 2 bases, with 12 bases between. Germline V gives CDR1 LGHNA, CDR2 YSLEER. The CDR3 extends over 15 amino acids. Here the CDR3 reads CASSLGLDGNQPQHF. CDR3 nucleotides: TGCGCCAGCAGCCTGGGACTCGACGGCAATCAGCCCCAGCATTTT.

This chain uses TRBV5-1 with TRBJ2-5; no reliable D call. CDR1 and CDR2 from the germline V gene are SGHRS and YFSETQ. CDR3 length equals 15 residues. V was trimmed by 4 bases and J by 2 bases, leaving 15 bases between them. The CDR3 sequence: CASSPMGDLQETQYF. The CDR3 nucleotides are TGCGCCAGCAGCCCCATGGGCGATCTACAAGAGACCCAGTACTTC. Full variable domain (outside the CDR3, taken from reference TRBV5-1 and TRBJ2-5): KAGVTQTPRYLIKTRGQQVTLSCSPISGHRSVSWYQQTPGQGLQFLFEYFSETQRNKGNFPGRFSGRQFSNSRSEMNVSTLELGDSALYLCASSPMGDLQETQYFGPGTRLLVL.

This chain joins TRBV10-3 and TRBJ1-2; 9 positions match TRBD1. The CDR3 totals 16 residues. J lost 8 bases, V lost 6 bases, and 16 bases had no gene match. Germline CDR1 reads ENHRY; CDR2 reads SYGVKD. The DNA of the CDR3 is TGTGCCATCAGGCCGGGACAGGGTGAAAAGTTTTGGGGCTACACCTTC. It translates to CAIRPGQGEKFWGYTF.

The chain combines TRBV6-1 with TRBJ2-3; 12 bases map to TRBD2. The trim removed 0 bases at V and 0 bases at J, leaving 4 bases unmatched. Per germline, CDR1 MNHNS and CDR2 SASEGT. The CDR3 has 18 residues. The CDR3 is CASSEALAGGPSTDTQYF. CDR3 nucleotides: TGTGCCAGCAGTGAAGCGCTAGCGGGAGGGCCTAGCACAGATACGCAGTATTTT.

The V gene is TRBV30, the J gene TRBJ2-5, with D perhaps matching TRBD2 (6 bases). Germline V lookup: CDR1 GTSNPN, CDR2 SVGIG (reference sequence). V gave up 4 bases and J gave up 2 bases, with 11 bases separating them. This CDR3 region has 13 residues. The CDR3 bases are TGTGCCTGGACGCGGGACTTTCAAGAGACCCAGTACTTC. Amino acids: CAWTRDFQETQYF.

The chain has TRBV9 and TRBJ2-3; perhaps TRBD2 as D (6 bases). This CDR3 region has 15 residues. V lost 0 bases and J 2 bases, leaving 10 bases between the germline ends. The germline CDR1 and CDR2 sequences are SGDLS and YYNGEE. The CDR3 spells CASSVGGTLTDTQYF. The CDR3, as DNA: TGTGCCAGCAGCGTAGGGGGGACTCTCACAGATACGCAGTATTTT.

This chain connects TRBV29-1 to TRBJ2-5, with D uncertain. V lost 4 bases and J lost 4, with 7 bases in between. The CDR3 runs 11 residues. The V gene's germline CDR1 is SQVTM and CDR2 ANQGSEA. The CDR3 nucleotides read TGCAGCGTTGGGCGGCCAGAGACCCAGTACTTC. This translates into CSVGRPETQYF.

The rearrangement links TRBV7-2 to TRBJ2-3; TRBD2 agrees at 12 bases. J was trimmed by 7 bases and V by 6 bases; bases with no gene match: 5. This CDR3 contains 14 residues. CDR1 and CDR2 from the germline V gene are SGHTA and FQGNSA. CDR3 nucleotide sequence: TGTGCCAGCAGGAGAGGACTAGCGGGGAATACGCAGTATTTT. The encoded protein is CASRRGLAGNTQYF.

This clone was detected only a few times. The chain is built from TRBV6-5 and TRBJ2-5; 8 nucleotides align to TRBD1. Germline V gene data show CDR1 as MNHEY and CDR2 as SVGAGI. Unmatched junction bases numbered 7, after V lost 6 bases and J lost 4 bases. This CDR3 is 14 amino acids long. CDR3 nucleotides: TGTGCCAGCAGAACCGGACAGGGAATAGAGACCCAGTACTTC. Amino acids: CASRTGQGIETQYF.

A remark on this clone: A read error may produce the germline difference seen at one junction end. The chain employs TRBV7-9 and TRBJ2-1, with a tentative D call TRBD2 (6 bases). Germline V gene lookup returns CDR1 SEHNR and CDR2 FQNEAQ (reference sequence). The CDR3 has 14 residues. CDR3 sequence reads: CSSSYSEGRVEQFF. CDR3 sequence (DNA): TGTTCCAGCAGTTATTCGGAGGGCCGAGTTGAGCAGTTCTTC.

The chain combines TRBV4-3 with TRBJ2-2; no clear D gene. V lost 0 bases and J 7 bases, leaving 3 bases between the germline ends. There are 12 residues in the CDR3. Germline CDR1 LGHNA, CDR2 YSLEER. In DNA, the CDR3 is TGCGCCAGCAGCCAAGATAGCGGGGAGCTGTTTTTT. This gives the protein CASSQDSGELFF.

The gene calls are TRBV29-1 and TRBJ2-2, with TRBD1 identical over 9 bases. The CDR3 covers 15 residues. Trimming cost V 5 bases and J 4 bases; bases outside gene matches: 8. Germline V gives CDR1 SQVTM, CDR2 ANQGSEA. CDR3 sequence: CSVQSWTGVTGELFF. CDR3 sequence (DNA): TGCAGCGTTCAATCTTGGACAGGGGTCACCGGGGAGCTGTTTTTT.

On this clone itself: Other DNA sequences of this sample code for an identical CDR3. The chain recombines TRBV2 with TRBJ2-7; D gene ambiguous. Germline CDR1 reads SNHLY; CDR2 reads FYNNEI. Trimming shortened V by 4 bases and J by 2 bases, and 6 bases separated the two germline ends. This CDR3 has 12 residues. The CDR3, as DNA: TGTGCCAGCAGTGGGCTAGCCTACGAGCAGTACTTC. Translation: CASSGLAYEQYF.

The chain employs TRBV15 and TRBJ2-1; D might be TRBD2 (5 bases). This CDR3 contains 15 residues. The V gene's germline CDR1 is LNHNV and CDR2 YYDKDF (reference sequence). Deletions cut 1 base from V and 0 bases from J, with 7 bases between. CDR3 in amino acids: CATSRAGTSYNEQFF. The CDR3 DNA reads as TGTGCCACCAGCAGAGCGGGAACCTCCTACAATGAGCAGTTCTTC.

CDR3 region: CASGLYGYNEQFF. The CDR3 DNA is TGTGCTAGTGGTTTGTACGGGTACAATGAGCAGTTCTTC. The rearrangement uses TRBV12-5 and TRBJ2-1; D gene unclear. The germline V gene has CDR1 LGHNT and CDR2 FRNRAP. The CDR3 loop spans 13 amino acids. V was shortened by 2 bases and J by 4 bases, with 6 bases between the two germline ends.

The chain carries TRBV9 and TRBJ2-5, with TRBD2 identical over 9 bases. The CDR3 length is 16 residues. With 0 bases clipped from V and 3 bases from J, the junction kept 6 bases outside the gene matches. Looked up from germline, CDR1 is SGDLS and CDR2 is YYNGEE. This chain's CDR3 is CASSVEGGGAEETQYF. CDR3 nucleotide sequence: TGTGCCAGCAGCGTAGAAGGCGGGGGGGCGGAAGAGACCCAGTACTTC. The full variable domain, rest sourced from reference TRBV9 and TRBJ2-5, is DSGVTQTPKHLITATGQRVTLRCSPRSGDLSVYWYQQSLDQGLQFLIQYYNGEERAKGNILERFSAQQFPDLHSELNLSSLELGDSALYFCASSVEGGGAEETQYFGPGTRLLVL.

V gene TRBV5-6 combines with J gene TRBJ2-7, with D perhaps TRBD1 (5 bases). The CDR3 loop spans 14 amino acids. The germline V gene encodes CDR1 SGHDT and CDR2 YYEEEE. V was cut by 3 bases and J by 0 bases, with 10 bases left in between. The CDR3 DNA follows: TGTGCCAGCAGCTCACAGGATTTCTCCTACGAGCAGTACTTC. Protein sequence: CASSSQDFSYEQYF.

V gene TRBV18 combines with J gene TRBJ2-1; 9 nucleotides agree with TRBD2. J was trimmed by 6 bases and V by 4 bases; bases with no gene match: 10. The CDR3 loop spans 16 amino acids. CDR1 and CDR2 (germline): KGHSH, LQKENI. The CDR3, as DNA: TGTGCCAGCTCACTCACCGCGGGGGGGCCGGGCAATGAGCAGTTCTTC. Its protein is CASSLTAGGPGNEQFF. Together with reference TRBV18 and TRBJ2-1, the CDR3 gives the full variable domain: NAGVMQNPRHLVRRRGQEARLRCSPMKGHSHVYWYRQLPEEGLKFMVYLQKENIIDESGMPKERFSAEFPKEGPSILRIQQVVRGDSAAYFCASSLTAGGPGNEQFFGPGTRLTVL.

This chain's CDR3 is CASRGLGVSGYTF. DNA for the CDR3: TGTGCCAGCAGGGGATTGGGAGTCTCCGGCTACACCTTC. This sequence joins TRBV11-2 and TRBJ1-2, with D unclear. The CDR3 is 13 residues long. The ends were cut back, 6 bases at V and 8 bases at J, with 16 bases in the middle. The germline gives CDR1 SGHAT, CDR2 FQNNGV.

The chain has TRBV30 and TRBJ1-1; 7 nucleotides match TRBD1. The CDR3 sequence is 13 residues long. Looked up from germline, CDR1 is GTSNPN and CDR2 is SVGIG (reference sequence). The J segment lost 4 bases and the V segment lost 3 bases, leaving 5 bases of the junction unmatched. CDR3 nucleotides: TGTGCCTGGAGATTGACAGGGAGCACTGAAGCTTTCTTT. Translation: CAWRLTGSTEAFF.

The chain carries TRBV7-6 and TRBJ2-7, with 13 bases that match TRBD2. Germline-derived CDR1 and CDR2 are SGHVS and FNYEAQ. The CDR3 is 17 amino acids. The ends lost 1 base at V and 6 bases at J; junction bases unmatched: 9. DNA of the CDR3: TGTGCCAGCAGCTTAGGTTCTTGGACTAGCGGGAGTGTCGAGCAGTACTTC. Its protein product is CASSLGSWTSGSVEQYF.

V and J are TRBV28 and TRBJ1-2; perhaps TRBD1 as D (6 bases). In germline, CDR1 is MDHEN, CDR2 SYDVKM. V lost 3 bases to trimming and J lost 7 bases, with 18 bases between them. The CDR3 totals 15 residues. The CDR3 reads CASSLGHEILSGYTF. CDR3 sequence (DNA): TGTGCCAGCAGTTTGGGACACGAAATACTATCTGGCTACACCTTC.